A single T cell receptor beta chain is shown here with its context. This clonotype occurred a few times. Its specific antigen is unknown. No base-level quality is on record; no much larger clone is a single base apart. The data stem from a study of CD8+CD57+ T cells in acquired aplastic anemia (dated by TCRdb to 2017 to 2018). Broadly, across the study: A mean of about 3.2 ug of DNA, ranging from about 0.2 to 27.4 ug, was extracted from sorted CD4+ and CD8+ cells. For healthy donor samples, the average read count was around 10 million for CD4+ cells and around 12 million for CD8+ cells. The study at large found these results: No significant difference in CD8+ Simpson's diversity was found between patients and healthy controls (P=0.060). Roughly 29 CD8+ CDR3 sequences were found to be shared between patients and controls, but these sequences appeared to be highly expressed in patients and within the immunodominant clones of the patients.

In the study, sorted CD4+ and CD8+ blood T cells from patients with severe aplastic anemia and from healthy subjects underwent deep sequencing of TCR repertoires. Ficoll-Paque density gradient centrifugation was used to isolate peripheral blood mononuclear cells. Before DNA extraction, CD4+ and CD8+ T cells were sorted by FACS or by magnetic beads. Genomic DNA was used as template for profiling of TCR beta VDJ combinations and CDR3 sequences. An Illumina HiSeq 2000 was used for TCR repertoire sequencing. In the source study's methods: TRBV/TRBJ rearrangement plots, CDR3 size and DJ length profiles, and Simpson's diversity index were used to evaluate the repertoires. The immunodominant clone was defined as the most abundant DNA sequence in deep sequencing data. CDR3 amino acid sequences were checked for sharing across subjects and were also compared against the VDJdb database and published repertoires. TCRdb's own reprocessing of the public reads used fastp at Q25 and MiXCR and kept productive beta chains. Entries that share a CDR3 protein sequence are merged under the most common genes and DNA. The V and J calls were determined by TCRdb, not by the authors. In all, the sample holds 35,000 to 45,000 distinct CDR3 sequences, and around 63% of those were seen once. The ten biggest clones cover around 22% of the sample.

The receptor comes from a human donor in good health, serving as a control. The sequenced material came from sorted CD4+, CD8+, or CD8+CD57+ T cells (not recorded which) from PBMCs.

This receptor has the CDR3 CSAPGGRQGNSPLHF. In nucleotides, the sequence is TGCAGTGCCCCCGGGGGGAGACAGGGGAATTCACCCCTCCACTTT. The chain is encoded by TRBV20-1 joined to TRBJ1-6; 8 bases in between match TRBD1. According to the germline V gene (reference sequence), CDR1 reads DFQATT and CDR2 reads SNEGSKA. The CDR3 sequence holds 15 residues, the cysteine and phenylalanine included. The sequence is cut down to CDR3 DNA, 45 bases in frame from base 1. At the junction V is shortened by 6 bases and J by 7 bases; bases outside the gene matches: 11.